This TCR beta chain was observed in a study of T cell repertoires in cytomegalovirus infection. With respect to this clonotype: What it recognizes is unknown.

Germline-derived CDR1 and CDR2 are MNHEY and SVGAGI. CDR3 length: 13 residues. V was shortened by 2 bases and J by 2 bases, with 6 bases between the two germline ends. TCRdb itself ran the reads through MiXCR, one entry per CDR3 protein. Altogether about 890,000 distinct CDR3 sequences are present, 30% to 40% being singletons, with the ten largest covering roughly an eighth. This rearrangement joins TRBV6-5 to TRBJ2-5; D is unresolved. The TCR sequence derives from a human donor in good health (CMV status not recorded). Some clones in this sample may be carry-over from other donors' samples. The specimen was cultured CD8+ T cells from PBMCs, collected from culture after CMV antigen stimulation. CDR3: CASSYVGQETQYF. CDR3 in DNA: TGTGCCAGCAGTTACGTGGGGCAAGAGACCCAGTACTTC.